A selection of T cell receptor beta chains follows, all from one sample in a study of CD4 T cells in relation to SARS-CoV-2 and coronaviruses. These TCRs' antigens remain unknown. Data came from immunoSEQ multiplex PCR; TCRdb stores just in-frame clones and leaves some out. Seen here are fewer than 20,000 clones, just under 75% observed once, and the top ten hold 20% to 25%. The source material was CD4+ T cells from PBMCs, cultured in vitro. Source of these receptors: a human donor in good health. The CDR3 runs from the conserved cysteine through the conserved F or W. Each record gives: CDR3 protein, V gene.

CASSHRRGQDGPDTQYF | TRBV11-3
CASSVDFSNTEAFF | TRBV9
CASSLPWDSYNEQFF | TRBV3-1/TRBV3-2
CASSWASGAGANVLTF | TRBV5-1
CASRPGQGFFTNTGELFF | TRBV3-1/TRBV3-2
CASGQGNNQPQHF | TRBV12-5
CASSATPTGGFTDTQYF | TRBV7-6
CASRGGQYEQYF | TRBV12-3/TRBV12-4
CASSRRQDLYGYTF | TRBV19
CASSQGGQRRDGYTF | TRBV6-5
CASSAPGLAGVRTGELFF | TRBV13
CASSLPYPPRGYEQYF | TRBV23-1
CASSENSGQGNQPQHF | TRBV2
CASSLSGGDEKLFF | TRBV5-1
CASSLLGHSEAFF | TRBV28
CASSPPLGTSEGVYEQYF | TRBV28
CASSTDRGIYEQYF | TRBV6-6
CATSERSRYNEQFF | TRBV5-1
CASSPSGGQQYNEQFF | TRBV7-3
CASSLVLGDNSPLHF | TRBV13
CASRTGGINNSPLHF | TRBV6-5
CASSPTGGGNTEAFF | TRBV5-1
CASSVEAQAHEQYF | TRBV9
CASSSEQETQYF | TRBV6-6
CASSFMAGGRVSSYEQYF | TRBV7-2
CASSKDRKPYNEQFF | TRBV6-5
CASSLARGTDTQYF | TRBV7-8
CASSSRSGSNQPQHF | TRBV5-4
CSVAGASGPKPPHEQYF | TRBV29-1
CAISSSGGVGNTIYF | TRBV10-3
CASSEGLVRGGGYEQYF | TRBV25-1
CASSLWGGATGELFF | TRBV7-2
CASSSDRGNSNQPQHF | TRBV5-6
CASSRGTVNYGYTF | TRBV5-1
CASSLSETGDYYGYTF | TRBV11-2
CASSSRDRGNYGYTF | TRBV6-5
CASSRDSNTEAFF | TRBV7-3
CASNLATDTQYF | TRBV2
CASSLRYGANVLTF | TRBV5-5
CAIRLGSGGQETQYF | TRBV10-3
CASSLKGNTEAFF | TRBV12-3/TRBV12-4